This T cell receptor (beta chain) was recorded in a study of T cells in narcolepsy. Study at large: Enrolled donors included narcolepsy type 1 or type 2 patients and healthy controls.

Measured with immunoSEQ multiplex PCR; TCRdb has only the in-frame clones, and not every one. In the table there are more than 20,000 clones, roughly four fifths of which are singletons. CDR3 length: 18 residues. The V end was cut by 0 bases, the J end by 4 bases, with 19 bases between. Germline CDR1 reads SGHRS; CDR2 reads YFSETQ. The chain has TRBV5-1 and TRBJ1-4; tentative D call: TRBD1 (5 bases). The clonotype comes from a human donor in good health. The sample taken for sequencing was memory (CD45RA-) CD4+ T cells from blood. The CDR3: CASSLVPGSIPDNEKLFF. The CDR3 DNA reads as TGCGCCAGCAGCTTGGTTCCAGGGTCCATCCCGGATAATGAAAAACTGTTTTTT. Complete variable domain (other parts from reference TRBV5-1 and TRBJ1-4): KAGVTQTPRYLIKTRGQQVTLSCSPISGHRSVSWYQQTPGQGLQFLFEYFSETQRNKGNFPGRFSGRQFSNSRSEMNVSTLELGDSALYLCASSLVPGSIPDNEKLFFGSGTQLSVL.